This T cell receptor beta chain was obtained from a study of blood T cells in healthy people across ages. Study-wide findings and caveats: Donor CMV status, an unknown factor, possibly confounded changes in expanded clonotypes. Naive and antigen-experienced cells could not be conclusively compared, given unsorted PBMCs.

CDR1 is DFQATT, CDR2 SNEGSKA, per germline (reference sequence). Trimming cost V 5 bases and J 7 bases, with 9 bases left between them. This CDR3 has 12 amino acids. This clonotype was counted a few times. Its matching antigen is unknown. With a J-beta primer mix and a sample-barcoded 5' primer, a second PCR ran about 7 to 12 cycles. MiXCR, run by TCRdb on the 5' RACE reads, gives a single entry per CDR3 protein. The data contain 550,000 to 700,000 distinct CDR3 sequences, roughly a quarter of them singletons. Each donor gave around 9.3 milliliters of peripheral blood. Each sample had at least 6.5 million PBMCs isolated.

The sequence was collected from a woman in her 70s in good health. The V and J genes are TRBV20-1 and TRBJ1-6; no reliable D call. Sequencing was done on a sample of blood. DNA of the CDR3: TGCAGTGCTCGCGGGCACAATTCACCCCTCCACTTT. This gives the protein CSARGHNSPLHF.